These 7 T cell receptor beta chains originate from one sample sequenced in a study of shared clonotypes between healthy human individuals. Repertoires were generated with immunoSEQ multiplex PCR, while TCRdb's copy carries only in-frame clones and drops some. The sample records 950,000 to 1,100,000 clones, about three quarters being singletons. The sample was memory CD4+ T cells sorted from blood. Stated subset: CD45RA-negative fraction. These receptors were collected from a man younger than 35 in good health.

The CDR3 DNA reads as TGCAGCGTTAACAGGGCGACAGATACGCAGTATTTT. It yields the protein CSVNRATDTQYF. The V gene is TRBV29-1, the J gene TRBJ2-3, with a tentative D call TRBD1 (6 bases). CDR1 is SQVTM and CDR2 is ANQGSEA in the germline V gene. V was clipped by 5 bases and J by 3 bases, with 9 bases between them. CDR3 size: 12 residues.

This chain uses TRBV2 with TRBJ2-7; D may be TRBD1 (5 bases). The germline V gene encodes CDR1 SNHLY and CDR2 FYNNEI. V was trimmed by 4 bases and J by 9 bases, leaving 16 bases between them. This CDR3 has 13 amino acids. The CDR3 is CASSGQGLLGQYF. The CDR3, as DNA: TGTGCCAGCAGTGGCCAGGGTCTCCTGGGGCAGTACTTC.

This chain joins TRBV9 and TRBJ2-5, with D unclear. The CDR3 is 13 amino acids. The germline CDR1 and CDR2 sequences are SGDLS and YYNGEE. V was shortened by 2 bases and J by 7 bases, with 12 bases between the two germline ends. CDR3 nucleotide sequence: TGTGCCAGCAGCGTGCAAACCTCGGGGACCCAGTACTTC. This codes for CASSVQTSGTQYF.

The chain joins TRBV25-1 to TRBJ1-2; D remains unclear. V was pared by 2 bases and J by 2 bases, with 12 bases between. Germline lookup yields CDR1 MGHDK and CDR2 SYGVNS. The CDR3 runs to 15 residues. This chain's CDR3 is CASSEGPRANYGYTF. The CDR3 DNA sequence: TGTGCCAGCAGTGAAGGTCCCCGCGCCAACTATGGCTACACCTTC.

The chain joins TRBV4-3 to TRBJ2-3; 13 bases line up with TRBD2. CDR1 and CDR2 from the germline V gene are LGHNA and YSLEER. This CDR3 has 18 residues. The junction had 12 bases not matched to a gene; V was cut back by 5 bases and J by 4 bases. For the CDR3, the DNA is TGCGCCAGCAGCTATCATTATGGACTAGCGGGAGCGTCAGATACGCAGTATTTT. This codes for CASSYHYGLAGASDTQYF.

The count of this clone is one. This rearrangement joins TRBV6-5 to TRBJ1-4, with D maybe TRBD1 (5 bases). V was trimmed by 5 bases and J by 5 bases, leaving 9 bases between them. This CDR3 contains 13 residues. Germline V gene sequence: CDR1 MNHEY, CDR2 SVGAGI. CDR3 sequence (DNA): TGTGCCAGCAGTCGGACACGGAATGAAAAACTGTTTTTT. Its translation is CASSRTRNEKLFF.

As to this clone: One end of the junction fails to match germline, which may point to a read error. This chain joins TRBV7-7 and TRBJ2-7; D is perhaps TRBD2 (6 bases). The germline CDR1 and CDR2 sequences are SSHAT and FNYEAQ (reference sequence). There are 13 residues in the CDR3. In DNA form, the CDR3 reads TGTGCTAGCAGCTTAGCGGACTCTCTCGAGCAGTACTTC. Translating gives CASSLADSLEQYF.